The present T cell receptor (beta chain) was sequenced within a study of blood T cell repertoires in COVID-19. Study details: Sites across the United States, Italy and Spain contributed samples from acute and convalescent COVID-19. T cells, B-cell-depleted T cells, or PBMCs provided the cDNA or gDNA that served as material.

In the authors' workflow: For nucleated cells, counts were estimated from reference gene primer amplification. TCRdb's table, derived via immunoSEQ multiplex PCR, lists solely in-frame clones and lacks some. The D gene and trimming were derived from the DNA, and the V and J assignments and clone size from that table. The repertoire holds some 74,000 clones, about 91% seen once, with under 7.5% in the top ten. CDR3 length equals 13 residues. The ends were cut back, 11 bases at V and 2 bases at J, with 15 bases in the middle. The rearrangement links TRBV12-3 or TRBV12-4 to TRBJ1-2; tentatively, D is TRBD1 (5 bases). This TCR was recovered from a woman older than 75 with acute or convalescent COVID-19. Source material: peripheral blood. CDR3 sequence reads: CAGSKGRNYGYTF. CDR3 DNA: TGTGCCGGGAGTAAGGGGAGGAACTATGGCTACACCTTC.